The sequence of this TCR beta chain was determined in a study of blood T cell repertoires in COVID-19. Background on the study: Specimens from acute and convalescent COVID-19 originated in the United States, Italy and Spain. T cells, B-cell-depleted T cells, or PBMCs provided the cDNA or gDNA that served as material.

How the authors handled the data: Nucleated cell number was recorded as an estimate derived from reference gene primer amplification. Generated by immunoSEQ multiplex PCR, the TCRdb table keeps only in-frame clones and is missing some. The V and J calls and clone size are taken from that table; D and trimming were inferred from the DNA. Of approximately 70,000 clones in the sample, roughly 90% were seen once. The CDR3 is 16 residues long. The germline V gene encodes CDR1 MGHRA and CDR2 YSYEKL. V lost 0 bases, J lost 8 bases, and 17 bases lay in between. The chain employs TRBV4-1 and TRBJ2-1; D ambiguous. The receptor was derived from a human donor in a cohort sampled during active COVID-19. Sample: peripheral blood. CDR3 amino acids: CASSQDRFVVSDEQFF. CDR3 coding DNA: TGCGCCAGCAGCCAAGATCGGTTTGTGGTTTCGGATGAGCAGTTCTTC.